These 19 T cell receptor beta chains originate from one sample sequenced in a study of CD8+CD57+ T cells in acquired aplastic anemia. The template used for profiling TCR beta VDJ and CDR3 was genomic DNA. TCRdb redid the calling of the reads with MiXCR, one entry per CDR3 protein. The data hold 250,000 to 300,000 distinct CDR3 sequences, with 55% to 60% observed a single time. The sequenced sample consisted of sorted CD4+, CD8+, or CD8+CD57+ T cells (not recorded which) from PBMCs. The receptors shown here come from a human donor with severe aplastic anemia or a healthy control (not recorded which).

The chain joins TRBV19 to TRBJ2-1; the D is unclear. Trimming removed 2 bases from V and 7 bases from J, with 6 bases in between. Germline CDR1 reads LNHDA; CDR2 reads SQIVND (reference sequence). This CDR3 is 12 amino acids long. Here the CDR3 reads CASSISANEQFF. Written as DNA, the CDR3 is TGTGCCAGTAGTATAAGCGCTAATGAGCAGTTCTTC.

This clonotype occurred a few times. A read error may be the cause here, since a much bigger clone is one base away. The chain carries TRBV2 and TRBJ2-3; D gene unclear. The germline V gene has CDR1 SNHLY and CDR2 FYNNEI. The CDR3 loop spans 11 amino acids. CDR3 protein: CASSVRDTRYF. CDR3 nucleotides: TGTGCCAGCAGCGTACGCGATACGCGGTATTTT.

V and J are TRBV5-1 and TRBJ1-3, with no clear D. With 4 bases removed from V and 4 bases from J, the gap between germline ends came to 9 bases. This CDR3 comprises 13 residues. Per the germline V gene, CDR1 is SGHRS and CDR2 is YFSETQ. The DNA of the CDR3 is TGCGCCAGCAGCAGGGAGGCGGGAAACACCATATATTTT. This codes for CASSREAGNTIYF.

The rearrangement joins TRBV29-1 to TRBJ2-3, with 7 bases lining up with TRBD1. The ends lost 6 bases at V and 4 bases at J; junction bases unmatched: 13. The CDR3 runs 15 residues. Germline assignment: CDR1 SQVTM and CDR2 ANQGSEA. This CDR3 reads CSVRWATGNADTQYF. CDR3 coding DNA: TGCAGCGTCAGGTGGGCGACAGGGAACGCAGATACGCAGTATTTT.

The chain links TRBV14 to TRBJ2-7; the D call may be TRBD1 or TRBD2 (5 bases each). The germline V gene encodes CDR1 SGHDN and CDR2 FVKESK. This CDR3 is built from 13 residues. Trimming cost V 4 bases and J 3 bases, with 10 bases left between them. The CDR3 here is CASSRTGHYEQYF. CDR3 bases: TGTGCCAGCAGCCGGACTGGACACTACGAGCAGTACTTC.

This clonotype came up many times. The rearrangement uses TRBV7-9 and TRBJ1-2, with TRBD1 matching 9 bases. Trimming at V came to 5 bases and at J to 8 bases, leaving 12 bases not matched to a gene. The CDR3 has 15 residues. CDR1 is SEHNR, CDR2 FQNEAQ, per germline (reference sequence). CDR3 region: CASSPGQGEVWGYTF. The CDR3 coding sequence is TGTGCCAGCAGCCCGGGACAGGGTGAAGTCTGGGGCTACACCTTC.

V is TRBV19 and J is TRBJ2-1; D gene unclear. The CDR3 spans 15 residues. Germline values: CDR1 LNHDA, CDR2 SQIVND (reference sequence). Trimming pared 3 bases from V and 3 bases from J, leaving 12 bases between. The CDR3, as DNA: TGTGCCAGTAGTATGGGGTTAAAAGTCTACAATGAGCAGTTCTTC. Translated, it gives CASSMGLKVYNEQFF.

The rearrangement uses TRBV19 and TRBJ1-5; 7 bases are shared with TRBD1. Looked up from germline, CDR1 is LNHDA and CDR2 is SQIVND (reference sequence). This CDR3 is 15 amino acids long. V dropped 5 bases and J dropped 5; count of bases not matched to a gene: 9. CDR3 loop: CASSLSRGRHQPQHF. CDR3 nucleotides: TGTGCCAGTAGTTTATCGAGGGGGCGCCATCAGCCCCAGCATTTT.

This clonotype has more than one count but fewer than ten. CDR3 sequence (DNA): TGTGCCAGCAGCTGGAGAGCGGGTAATTCACCCCTCCACTTT. Protein product: CASSWRAGNSPLHF. The J gene is TRBJ1-6, the V gene TRBV12-3 or TRBV12-4; unclear D gene. CDR3 length: 14 amino acids. The germline V and J ends were trimmed by 6 bases and 6 bases, with 12 bases remaining between them.

Ten or more counts support this clonotype. V is TRBV4-3 and J is TRBJ1-4, with 7 bases aligning to TRBD1. Germline-derived CDR1 and CDR2 are LGHNA and YSLEER. Trimming removed 5 bases from V and 7 bases from J; junction bases left unmatched: 7. This CDR3 has 14 residues. The CDR3 DNA follows: TGCGCCAGCAGCGGACAGGAGCTTAGTGAAAAACTGTTTTTT. Its protein is CASSGQELSEKLFF.

The chain is built from TRBV7-8 and TRBJ2-7; 7 bases fit TRBD2. With V trimmed by 0 bases and J by 3 bases, 5 bases remained unmatched. In germline, CDR1 is SGHVS, CDR2 FQNEAQ. The CDR3 runs to 15 residues. CDR3 residues: CASSLAWTRDYEQYF. CDR3 in DNA: TGTGCCAGCAGCTTAGCGTGGACTAGAGACTACGAGCAGTACTTC.

The chain carries TRBV29-1 and TRBJ1-5; D perhaps matches TRBD1 (6 bases). V shed 4 bases and J shed 3 bases, with 13 bases lying between them. Germline V gives CDR1 SQVTM, CDR2 ANQGSEA. The CDR3 extends over 14 amino acids. The CDR3, as DNA: TGCAGCGTTGGGGAAGGGGGAGACAATCAGCCCCAGCATTTT. Protein sequence: CSVGEGGDNQPQHF.

This clonotype was counted at least ten times. The rearrangement joins TRBV5-6 to TRBJ2-5; the D gene is possibly TRBD1 (5 bases). V dropped 4 bases and J dropped 5 bases, with 30 bases sitting between them. The CDR3 extends over 19 amino acids. The germline gives CDR1 SGHDT, CDR2 YYEEEE. The CDR3 region has the DNA TGTGCCAGCAGCCCCTACCGGTGGGCCGCCATCCGACAGAAGGAGACCCAGTACTTC. It yields the protein CASSPYRWAAIRQKETQYF.

As concerns this clonotype: Without the conserved terminal phenylalanine or tryptophan, this CDR3 likely stems from a read error. It is unclear where the CDR3 begins or ends on the DNA, so no DNA is shown, and the CDR3 is as TCRdb lists it. The gene calls are TRBV7-8 and TRBJ2-1; TRBD1 is the table's D call, not checked against the DNA. Germline values: CDR1 SGHVS, CDR2 FQNEAQ. The length of the CDR3 is 14 amino acids, counting both ends. The CDR3 protein is CASSRGTRADEQLL.

The V call is TRBV6-1, the J call TRBJ1-6, with D maybe TRBD1 (5 bases). The CDR3 covers 13 residues. V was shortened by 2 bases and J by 10 bases, with 9 bases between the two germline ends. Germline CDR1 MNHNS, CDR2 SASEGT. CDR3 residues: CASSEKGRSPLHF. The CDR3 nucleotides are TGTGCCAGCAGTGAAAAGGGGCGCTCACCCCTCCACTTT.

This clonotype was recorded a few times. The chain links TRBV7-2 to TRBJ2-7; D may be TRBD2 (5 bases). Per the germline V gene, CDR1 is SGHTA and CDR2 is FQGNSA. This CDR3 region has 15 residues. The V end was cut by 1 base, the J end by 4 bases, with 14 bases between. The CDR3 nucleotides read TGTGCCAGCAGCTTAGTTCCGCGGGCCGGGTACGAGCAGTACTTC. Its protein product is CASSLVPRAGYEQYF.

The gene calls are TRBV2 and TRBJ2-1, with 7 bases identical to TRBD2. Germline CDR1 and CDR2: SNHLY and FYNNEI. With V trimmed by 8 bases and J by 9 bases, 16 bases remained unmatched. The CDR3 extends over 15 amino acids. The CDR3: CASGIRLADTSEQFF. The CDR3 DNA is TGTGCCAGCGGCATAAGGCTAGCGGATACAAGTGAGCAGTTCTTC.

The chain employs TRBV7-9 and TRBJ1-1; D is possibly TRBD1 (5 bases). V gave up 0 bases and J gave up 1 base, with 6 bases separating them. Germline CDR1 reads SEHNR; CDR2 reads FQNEAQ (reference sequence). The CDR3 runs 14 residues. The CDR3 coding sequence is TGTGCCAGCAGCTTAGCAACAGGGAACACTGAAGCTTTCTTT. Protein sequence: CASSLATGNTEAFF.

This clonotype appeared many times. J is TRBJ1-5 and V is TRBV28; the D is unclear. The germline CDR1 and CDR2 sequences are MDHEN and SYDVKM. This CDR3 comprises 14 residues. Trimming took off 1 base at V and 1 base at J, with 5 bases between the two ends. CDR3 coding DNA: TGTGCCAGCAGTTTATCTGGCAGCAATCAGCCCCAGCATTTT. Translated, it gives CASSLSGSNQPQHF.